The next 16 T cell receptor beta chains were all read from a single sample in a study of T cell repertoires in cytomegalovirus infection. TCRdb redid the calling of the reads with MiXCR, one entry per CDR3 protein. The data contain around 250,000 distinct CDR3 sequences, more than 15% of them singletons. The source material was CD8+ T cells from PBMCs. The receptors here all came from a human donor in good health (CMV status not recorded). Some clones in this sample may be carry-over from other donors' samples.

This clonotype was counted only a few times. V and J are TRBV28 and TRBJ2-7, with 8 bases that match TRBD2. There are 13 residues in the CDR3. From germline, CDR1 is MDHEN and CDR2 SYDVKM. V was clipped by 7 bases and J by 1 base; unmatched bases: 3. CDR3 sequence reads: CASTRGGSYEQYF. In nucleotides, the CDR3 is TGTGCCAGCACGCGCGGGGGGTCCTACGAGCAGTACTTC.

The gene calls are TRBV29-1 and TRBJ1-5; TRBD1 matches at 8 bases. With 6 bases clipped from V and 0 bases from J, the junction kept 4 bases outside the gene matches. Germline V gene sequence: CDR1 SQVTM, CDR2 ANQGSEA. The CDR3 contains 14 residues. CDR3: CSVGTGDSNQPQHF. The DNA of the CDR3 is TGCAGCGTCGGGACAGGCGATAGCAATCAGCCCCAGCATTTT.

This chain uses TRBV29-1 with TRBJ2-5; no clear D. V lost 1 base and J lost 6, with 15 bases in between. This CDR3 is 14 amino acids long. Germline values: CDR1 SQVTM, CDR2 ANQGSEA. CDR3 region: CSVEAWVNKQTQYF. The CDR3 DNA is TGCAGCGTTGAAGCCTGGGTTAATAAACAGACCCAGTACTTC.

The sample holds many counts of this clonotype. The chain combines TRBV7-8 with TRBJ1-5; no clear D gene. V gave up 1 base and J gave up 4 bases, with 8 bases separating them. CDR1 and CDR2 (germline): SGHVS, FQNEAQ. The CDR3 has 14 amino acids. The CDR3 coding sequence is TGTGCCAGCAGCTTAGGCACTGGAAATCAGCCCCAGCATTTT. Translation gives CASSLGTGNQPQHF.

The rearrangement joins TRBV7-6 to TRBJ1-1; D possibly corresponds to TRBD1 (6 bases). Trimming pared 5 bases from V and 4 bases from J, leaving 23 bases between. Germline CDR1 SGHVS, CDR2 FNYEAQ. The CDR3 covers 17 residues. CDR3 sequence reads: CASSPTLETGRGTEAFF. The CDR3 DNA is TGTGCCAGCAGCCCAACCCTCGAGACAGGTAGAGGCACTGAAGCTTTCTTT.

This clonotype was recorded at least ten times. This chain links TRBV7-9 with TRBJ1-1; D unresolved. The CDR3 length is 15 residues. Per the germline V gene, CDR1 is SEHNR and CDR2 is FQNEAQ (reference sequence). The ends were cut back, 7 bases at V and 0 bases at J, with 15 bases in the middle. Here the CDR3 DNA reads TGTGCCAGCAACAAAAAAAGCGGGGTGAACACTGAAGCTTTCTTT. Residues: CASNKKSGVNTEAFF.

This clonotype was observed a few times. The chain links TRBV5-4 to TRBJ1-1, with 7 bases that match TRBD1. The germline V gene has CDR1 SGHNT and CDR2 YYREEE (reference sequence). Unmatched junction bases numbered 7, after V lost 4 bases and J lost 1 base. There are 15 residues in the CDR3. The CDR3 bases are TGTGCCAGCAGCCCACTGACAGGGCAGAACACTGAAGCTTTCTTT. It specifies CASSPLTGQNTEAFF.

The chain has TRBV20-1 and TRBJ2-7, with 13 bases aligning to TRBD2. V dropped 0 bases and J dropped 6; count of bases not matched to a gene: 8. The CDR3 has 16 residues. Germline CDR1 and CDR2: DFQATT and SNEGSKA (reference sequence). Here the CDR3 DNA reads TGCAGTGCTAGAGATCCACTAGCGGGGGGGCCTGGCGAGCAGTACTTC. Translating gives CSARDPLAGGPGEQYF.

This clonotype appeared a few times. The rearrangement joins TRBV19 to TRBJ1-1; TRBD1 aligns across 7 bases. J was trimmed by 0 bases and V by 4 bases; bases with no gene match: 5. Germline V CDR1 and CDR2: LNHDA, SQIVND (reference sequence). The CDR3 spans 15 residues. Written as DNA, the CDR3 is TGTGCCAGTAGTAGGACAGGAGTAATGAACACTGAAGCTTTCTTT. The encoded protein is CASSRTGVMNTEAFF.

This clonotype was observed many times. This chain links TRBV7-8 with TRBJ2-7, with a weak D call TRBD1 (6 bases). V lost 4 bases and J 6 bases, leaving 13 bases between the germline ends. Germline V gene lookup returns CDR1 SGHVS and CDR2 FQNEAQ. This CDR3 is 13 amino acids long. The CDR3 loop reads CASSSPPGAEQYF. CDR3 DNA sequence: TGTGCCAGCAGCTCCCCGCCAGGGGCCGAGCAGTACTTC.

This clonotype was counted at least ten times. The genes are TRBV14 and TRBJ2-1, with 10 positions matching TRBD2. This CDR3 has 15 residues. The germline V gene has CDR1 SGHDN and CDR2 FVKESK. The V gene end was trimmed by 8 bases and the J gene end by 0 bases; junction bases not matched to a gene: 4. The CDR3 here is CASSRLAGSYNEQFF. The DNA of the CDR3 is TGTGCCAGCTCCCGACTAGCGGGCTCCTACAATGAGCAGTTCTTC. The whole variable domain, remainder taken from reference TRBV14 and TRBJ2-1, is EAGVTQFPSHSVIEKGQTVTLRCDPISGHDNLYWYRRVMGKEIKFLLHFVKESKQDESGMPNNRFLAERTGGTYSTLKVQPAELEDSGVYFCASSRLAGSYNEQFFGPGTRLTVL.

The chain has TRBV5-4 and TRBJ2-5; the match to TRBD2 covers 10 bases. Per germline, CDR1 SGHNT and CDR2 YYREEE (reference sequence). The ends lost 2 bases at V and 5 bases at J; junction bases unmatched: 15. The CDR3 covers 18 residues. Here the CDR3 DNA reads TGTGCCAGCAGCTTTGAGCAAGCGACTAGCGGGCCGTTGGAGACCCAGTACTTC. Its translation: CASSFEQATSGPLETQYF.

This clonotype was seen ten or more times. The rearrangement joins TRBV7-8 to TRBJ2-3; 13 bases line up with TRBD2. Per the germline V gene, CDR1 is SGHVS and CDR2 is FQNEAQ. J lost 2 bases, V lost 4 bases, and 9 bases had no gene match. CDR3 length: 18 residues. The CDR3 here is CASSYRLAGGRHTDTQYF. The CDR3 bases are TGTGCCAGCAGCTACCGACTAGCGGGGGGCCGACACACAGATACGCAGTATTTT.

This clonotype was detected many times. The chain carries TRBV6-2 or TRBV6-3 and TRBJ1-1; D ambiguous. CDR3 length equals 18 residues. From germline, CDR1 is MNHEY and CDR2 SVGEGT. Trimming removed 0 bases at V and 4 bases at J, with 21 bases between. CDR3 amino acids: CASSYSTVVGRTATEAFF. DNA of the CDR3: TGTGCCAGCAGTTACTCCACAGTGGTCGGGAGGACTGCCACTGAAGCTTTCTTT.

Worth noting for this clonotype: Possible read error: a much larger clone is one base away. The chain combines TRBV10-3 with TRBJ2-7; 9 nucleotides match TRBD1. Germline V gene lookup returns CDR1 ENHRY and CDR2 SYGVKD. With V trimmed by 3 bases and J by 4 bases, 7 bases remained unmatched. This CDR3 is built from 15 residues. The CDR3 spells CAISDSGTGRYEQYF. CDR3 nucleotides: TGTGCCATCAGTGATTCGGGGACAGGGAGGTACGAGCAGTACTTC.

The V gene is TRBV5-1, the J gene TRBJ1-1; tentatively, D is TRBD1 (5 bases). The CDR3 runs 13 residues. The germline CDR1 and CDR2 sequences are SGHRS and YFSETQ. With 4 bases removed from V and 5 bases from J, the gap between germline ends came to 12 bases. CDR3 loop: CASSQGVPTEAFF. CDR3 nucleotide sequence: TGCGCCAGCAGCCAAGGGGTTCCGACTGAAGCTTTCTTT.